This T cell receptor beta chain is drawn from a study of OX40 agonist ivuxolimab in advanced cancers. Across the whole study: Patients were dosed intravenously with ivuxolimab at 0.01 to 10 mg/kg every 2 weeks. Two patients with cutaneous melanoma and one with hepatocellular carcinoma, three in total, showed partial responses.

The data were produced by immunoSEQ multiplex PCR, yet TCRdb's version contains in-frame clones alone and is incomplete. The sample consists of some 35,000 clones, 70% to 90% of them appearing once. The germline V gene encodes CDR1 SNHLY and CDR2 FYNNEI. The V end lost 3 bases, the J end lost 7 bases, and 10 bases lay between the germline ends. The length of the CDR3 is 14 residues. This clonotype originated in an adult with an advanced solid tumor such as melanoma, head and neck, liver or kidney cancer. This chain joins TRBV2 and TRBJ1-6, with a tentative D call TRBD1 (6 bases). The sequencing used CD4+ or CD8+ T cells sorted from blood, collected in a trial of the OX40 agonist ivuxolimab. CDR3 coding DNA: TGTGCCAGCAGTGACAGGGGAAGGAATTCACCCCTCCACTTT. Encoded protein: CASSDRGRNSPLHF.